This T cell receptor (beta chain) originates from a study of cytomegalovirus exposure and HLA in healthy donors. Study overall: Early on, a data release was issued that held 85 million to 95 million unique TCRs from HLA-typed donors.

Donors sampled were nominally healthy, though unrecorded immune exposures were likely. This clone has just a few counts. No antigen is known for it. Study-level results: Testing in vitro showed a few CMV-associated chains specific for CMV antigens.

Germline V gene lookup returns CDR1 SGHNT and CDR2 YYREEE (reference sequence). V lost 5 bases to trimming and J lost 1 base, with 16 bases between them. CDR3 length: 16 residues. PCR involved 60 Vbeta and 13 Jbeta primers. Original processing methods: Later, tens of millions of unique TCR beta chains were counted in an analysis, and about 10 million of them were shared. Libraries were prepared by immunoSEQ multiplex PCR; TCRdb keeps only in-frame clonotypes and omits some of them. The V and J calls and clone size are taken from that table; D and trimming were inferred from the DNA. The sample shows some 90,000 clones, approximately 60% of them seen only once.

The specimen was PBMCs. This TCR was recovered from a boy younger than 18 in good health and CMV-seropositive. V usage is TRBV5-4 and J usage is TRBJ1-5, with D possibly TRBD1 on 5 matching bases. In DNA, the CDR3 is TGTGCCAGCAGTCGGAACGGAGGGGCAAGCAATCAGCCCCAGCATTTT. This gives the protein CASSRNGGASNQPQHF. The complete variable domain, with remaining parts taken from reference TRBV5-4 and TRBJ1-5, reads ETGVTQSPTHLIKTRGQQVTLRCSSQSGHNTVSWYQQALGQGPQFIFQYYREEENGRGNFPPRFSGLQFPNYSSELNVNALELDDSALYLCASSRNGGASNQPQHFGDGTRLSIL.